This entry lists 15 T cell receptor beta chains sequenced from one sample in a study of OX40 agonist ivuxolimab in advanced cancers. Sequenced by immunoSEQ multiplex PCR; TCRdb stores in-frame clones only, minus some. This sample has about 48,000 clones, with under 85% found just once. Sequencing was performed on CD4+ or CD8+ T cells sorted from blood, taken in a trial of the OX40 agonist ivuxolimab. The receptor source for this set is an adult with an advanced solid tumor such as melanoma, head and neck, liver or kidney cancer.

J is TRBJ1-4 and V is TRBV7-2; no definite D call. Deletions cut 3 bases from V and 8 bases from J, with 16 bases between. The CDR3 extends over 15 amino acids. Germline CDR1 reads SGHTA; CDR2 reads FQGNSA. In DNA form, the CDR3 reads TGTGCCAGCAGCTTCATAAAGGGATCGGGGGAAAAACTGTTTTTT. Translation: CASSFIKGSGEKLFF.

The chain carries TRBV4-3 and TRBJ2-1, with 8 bases that match TRBD2. J lost 4 bases, V lost 0 bases, and 2 bases had no gene match. Germline-derived CDR1 and CDR2 are LGHNA and YSLEER. This CDR3 has 15 amino acids. This CDR3 is CASSQDTSGYNEQFF. The CDR3 DNA follows: TGCGCCAGCAGCCAAGATACTAGCGGTTACAATGAGCAGTTCTTC.

The DNA of the CDR3 is TGCGCCAGCAGCTCGGTAGGGCAAGAGACCCAGTACTTC. Translating gives CASSSVGQETQYF. The rearrangement uses TRBV5-1 and TRBJ2-5, with unresolved D. Germline V gene sequence: CDR1 SGHRS, CDR2 YFSETQ. The CDR3 consists of 13 residues. Trimming left V 3 bases short and J 2 bases short, with 8 bases between.

J is TRBJ2-2 and V is TRBV7-2, with 8 positions matching TRBD2. V gave up 4 bases and J gave up 6 bases; unmatched junction bases: 10. The CDR3 covers 16 residues. Germline V lookup: CDR1 SGHTA, CDR2 FQGNSA. CDR3: CASSSTGTRSAGELFF. As DNA, the CDR3 is TGTGCCAGCAGCTCGACCGGGACTAGATCTGCCGGGGAGCTGTTTTTT.

CDR3 sequence: CASGLGDSRNTIYF. The CDR3 DNA sequence: TGTGCTAGTGGTTTGGGCGACAGTCGAAACACCATATATTTT. The rearrangement links TRBV12-5 to TRBJ1-3; a weak D match, TRBD1 (5 bases). CDR1 is LGHNT and CDR2 is FRNRAP in the germline V gene. Trimming removed 1 base at V and 5 bases at J, with 9 bases between. The CDR3 consists of 14 residues.

This chain joins TRBV7-8 and TRBJ1-2, with TRBD1 matching over 9 bases. V shed 5 bases, J shed 6 bases, and the junction held 10 bases outside the gene matches. The length of the CDR3 is 15 residues. Germline V CDR1 and CDR2: SGHVS, FQNEAQ. The CDR3: CASSRGQGVEDGYTF. CDR3 coding DNA: TGTGCCAGCAGCCGGGGACAGGGAGTGGAGGATGGCTACACCTTC. Together with reference TRBV7-8 and TRBJ1-2, the CDR3 gives the full variable domain: GAGVSQSPRYKVAKRGQDVALRCDPISGHVSLFWYQQALGQGPEFLTYFQNEAQLDKSGLPSDRFFAERPEGSVSTLKIQRTQQEDSAVYLCASSRGQGVEDGYTFGSGTRLTVV.

This rearrangement joins TRBV7-8 to TRBJ2-1; D is ambiguous. V was clipped by 4 bases and J by 9 bases, with 19 bases between them. The germline V gene encodes CDR1 SGHVS and CDR2 FQNEAQ. CDR3 length equals 15 residues. The CDR3 nucleotides read TGTGCCAGCAGCTCCCGGGTCTGGAGTCACGGTGAGCAGTTCTTC. Its translation is CASSSRVWSHGEQFF.

The V and J genes are TRBV6-5 and TRBJ1-2; 7 nucleotides match TRBD1. Per the germline V gene, CDR1 is MNHEY and CDR2 is SVGAGI. The CDR3 loop spans 15 amino acids. The trim removed 5 bases at V and 8 bases at J, leaving 14 bases unmatched. The CDR3 loop is CASSLRPEGAGGYTF. Here the CDR3 DNA reads TGTGCCAGCAGTCTCCGTCCCGAGGGGGCTGGGGGCTACACCTTC.

The chain links TRBV30 to TRBJ1-1, with D tentatively TRBD1 (6 bases). Germline CDR1 reads GTSNPN; CDR2 reads SVGIG (reference sequence). The CDR3 contains 14 residues. Deletions cut 4 bases from V and 0 bases from J, with 12 bases between. CDR3 sequence (DNA): TGTGCCTGGAAGGCAGGGACAATGAACACTGAAGCTTTCTTT. This translates into CAWKAGTMNTEAFF.

The gene calls are TRBV7-2 and TRBJ1-6; D might be TRBD1 (6 bases). This CDR3 is built from 12 residues. Germline V gene data show CDR1 as SGHTA and CDR2 as FQGNSA. Trimming shortened V by 2 bases and J by 16 bases, and 12 bases separated the two germline ends. Here the CDR3 DNA reads TGTGCCAGCAGCTTAAGGAGCAGGGGTCTCCACTTT. This translates into CASSLRSRGLHF.

V gene TRBV2 combines with J gene TRBJ2-2; D not certain. V was pared by 5 bases and J by 0 bases, with 19 bases between. The CDR3 runs 18 residues. Germline values: CDR1 SNHLY, CDR2 FYNNEI. The CDR3 DNA is TGTGCCAGCAGTACTACCCGGTGGCAGCACTCGAACACCGGGGAGCTGTTTTTT. It yields the protein CASSTTRWQHSNTGELFF. Looking up the rest from reference TRBV2 and TRBJ2-2 gives the full variable domain: EPEVTQTPSHQVTQMGQEVILRCVPISNHLYFYWYRQILGQKVEFLVSFYNNEISEKSEIFDDQFSVERPDGSNFTLKIRSTKLEDSAMYFCASSTTRWQHSNTGELFFGEGSRLTVL.

The CDR3 reads CASSSQGARGNNEQFF. The DNA of the CDR3 is TGTGCCAGCAGCTCGCAGGGGGCGAGGGGAAACAATGAGCAGTTCTTC. The rearrangement uses TRBV7-2 and TRBJ2-1; TRBD1 matches at 8 bases. CDR1 SGHTA and CDR2 FQGNSA come from the germline V gene. V shed 4 bases, J shed 5 bases, and the junction held 10 bases outside the gene matches. The CDR3 length is 16 residues.

The chain recombines TRBV5-1 with TRBJ2-7, with a possible D match to TRBD1 (6 bases). The CDR3 loop spans 14 amino acids. Trimming removed 4 bases from V and 2 bases from J, with 13 bases in between. The germline CDR1 and CDR2 sequences are SGHRS and YFSETQ. The CDR3 is CASSANQGPYEQYF. CDR3 coding DNA: TGCGCCAGCAGCGCAAACCAGGGGCCCTACGAGCAGTACTTC.

The V and J genes are TRBV5-1 and TRBJ2-2; D is ambiguous. The CDR3 spans 14 residues. CDR1 SGHRS and CDR2 YFSETQ come from the germline V gene. Trimming stripped 1 base from V and 4 bases from J, with 8 bases between. For the CDR3, the DNA is TGCGCCAGCAGCTTGTCGAGTTTCACCGGGGAGCTGTTTTTT. Protein: CASSLSSFTGELFF.

The V call is TRBV19, the J call TRBJ2-5; tentatively, D is TRBD1 or TRBD2 (5 bases each). Germline V lookup: CDR1 LNHDA, CDR2 SQIVND (reference sequence). V was trimmed by 3 bases and J by 7 bases, leaving 12 bases between them. This CDR3 region has 13 residues. The CDR3 sequence: CASSIEPGATQYF. As DNA, the CDR3 is TGTGCCAGTAGTATCGAACCCGGGGCGACCCAGTACTTC.